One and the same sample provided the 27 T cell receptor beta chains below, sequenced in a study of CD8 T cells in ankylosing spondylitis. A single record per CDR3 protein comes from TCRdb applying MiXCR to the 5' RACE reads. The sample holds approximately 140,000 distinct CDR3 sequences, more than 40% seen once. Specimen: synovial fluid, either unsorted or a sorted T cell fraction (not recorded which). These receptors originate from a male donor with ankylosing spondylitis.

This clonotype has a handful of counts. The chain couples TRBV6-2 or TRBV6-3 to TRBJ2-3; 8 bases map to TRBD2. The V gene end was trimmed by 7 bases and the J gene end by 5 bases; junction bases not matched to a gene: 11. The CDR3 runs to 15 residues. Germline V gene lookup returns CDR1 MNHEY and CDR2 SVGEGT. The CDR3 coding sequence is TGTGCCAGCACCAACGCCCCGGGAGGGATAGATACGCAGTATTTT. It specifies CASTNAPGGIDTQYF.

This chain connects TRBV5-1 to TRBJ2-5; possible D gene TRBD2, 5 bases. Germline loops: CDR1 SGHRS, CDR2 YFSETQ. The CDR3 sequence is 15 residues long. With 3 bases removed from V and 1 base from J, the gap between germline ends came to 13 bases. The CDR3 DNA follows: TGCGCCAGCAGCTCCACCCGGGGTGGCCAAGAGACCCAGTACTTC. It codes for CASSSTRGGQETQYF.

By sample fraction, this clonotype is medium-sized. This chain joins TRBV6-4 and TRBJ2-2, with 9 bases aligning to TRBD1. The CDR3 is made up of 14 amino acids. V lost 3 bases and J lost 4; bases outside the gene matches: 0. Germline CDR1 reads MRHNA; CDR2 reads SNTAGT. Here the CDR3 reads CASSEGQGTGELFF. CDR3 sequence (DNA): TGTGCCAGCAGTGAGGGACAGGGCACCGGGGAGCTGTTTTTT.

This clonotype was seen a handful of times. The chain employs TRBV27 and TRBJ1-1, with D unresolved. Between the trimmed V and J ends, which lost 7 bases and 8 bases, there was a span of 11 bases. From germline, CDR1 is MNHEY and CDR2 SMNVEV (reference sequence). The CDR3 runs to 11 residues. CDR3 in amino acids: CASILTPEAFF. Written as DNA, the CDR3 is TGTGCCAGCATCCTCACACCCGAAGCTTTCTTT.

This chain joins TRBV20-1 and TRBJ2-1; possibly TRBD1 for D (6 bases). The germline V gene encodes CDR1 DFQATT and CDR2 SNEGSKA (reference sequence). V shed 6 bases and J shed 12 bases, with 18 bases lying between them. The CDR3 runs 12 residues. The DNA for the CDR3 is TGCAGTGCGGAACAGGGCCACGGGGCGCAGTTCTTC. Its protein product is CSAEQGHGAQFF.

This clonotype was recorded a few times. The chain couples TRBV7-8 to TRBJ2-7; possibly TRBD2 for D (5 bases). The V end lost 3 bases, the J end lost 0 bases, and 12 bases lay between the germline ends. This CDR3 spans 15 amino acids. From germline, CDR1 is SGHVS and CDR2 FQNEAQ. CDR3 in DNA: TGTGCCAGCAGCTTCCGGGGAGCGCTCTCCTACGAGCAGTACTTC. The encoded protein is CASSFRGALSYEQYF.

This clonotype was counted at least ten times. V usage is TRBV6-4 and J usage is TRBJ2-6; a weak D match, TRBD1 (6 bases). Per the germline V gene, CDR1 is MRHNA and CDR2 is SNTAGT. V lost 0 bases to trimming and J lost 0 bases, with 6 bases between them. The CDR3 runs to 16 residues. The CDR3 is CASSDSGGSGANVLTF. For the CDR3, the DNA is TGTGCCAGCAGTGACTCAGGGGGCTCTGGGGCCAACGTCCTGACTTTC.

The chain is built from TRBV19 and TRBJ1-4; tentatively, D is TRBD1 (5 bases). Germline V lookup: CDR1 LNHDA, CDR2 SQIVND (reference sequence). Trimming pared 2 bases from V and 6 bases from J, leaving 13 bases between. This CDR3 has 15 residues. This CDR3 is CASSIQGAEHEKLFF. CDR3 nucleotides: TGTGCCAGTAGTATACAGGGAGCGGAACATGAAAAACTGTTTTTT.

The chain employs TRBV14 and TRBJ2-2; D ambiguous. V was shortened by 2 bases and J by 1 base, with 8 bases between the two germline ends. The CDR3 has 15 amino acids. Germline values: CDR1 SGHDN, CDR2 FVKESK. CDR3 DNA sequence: TGTGCCAGCAGCCAACTCCTGATGAACACCGGGGAGCTGTTTTTT. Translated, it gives CASSQLLMNTGELFF.

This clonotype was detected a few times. The CDR3 region has the DNA TGTGCCAGCAGCTTAGTGGTTGCAACTAATGAAAAACTGTTTTTT. Its protein product is CASSLVVATNEKLFF. V and J are TRBV7-9 and TRBJ1-4; D gene uncertain. The V and J ends lost 1 base and 0 bases respectively, with 6 bases between them. The CDR3 has 15 amino acids. The germline CDR1 and CDR2 sequences are SEHNR and FQNEAQ (reference sequence).

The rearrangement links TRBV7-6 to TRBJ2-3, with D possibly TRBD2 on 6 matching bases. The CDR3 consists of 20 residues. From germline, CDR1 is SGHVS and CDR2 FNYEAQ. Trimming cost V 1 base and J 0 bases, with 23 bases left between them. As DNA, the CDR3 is TGTGCCAGCAGCTTAGGGGAGGATTTGGGTTCTGTCGGGAGCACAGATACGCAGTATTTT. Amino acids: CASSLGEDLGSVGSTDTQYF.

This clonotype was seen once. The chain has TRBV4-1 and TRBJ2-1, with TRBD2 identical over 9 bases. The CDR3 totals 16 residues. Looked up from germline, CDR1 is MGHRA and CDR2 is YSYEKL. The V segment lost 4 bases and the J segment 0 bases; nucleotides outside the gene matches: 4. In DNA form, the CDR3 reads TGCGCCAGCAGCCCTCAAGCGGGAGGCTCCTACAATGAGCAGTTCTTC. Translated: CASSPQAGGSYNEQFF.

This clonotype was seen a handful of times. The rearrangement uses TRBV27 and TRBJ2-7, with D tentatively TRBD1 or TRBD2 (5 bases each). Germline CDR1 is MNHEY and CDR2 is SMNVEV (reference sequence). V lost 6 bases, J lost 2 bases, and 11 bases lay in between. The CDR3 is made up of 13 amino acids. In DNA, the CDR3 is TGTGCCAGCAGGTCATGGGACCCCTACGAGCAGTACTTC. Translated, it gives CASRSWDPYEQYF.

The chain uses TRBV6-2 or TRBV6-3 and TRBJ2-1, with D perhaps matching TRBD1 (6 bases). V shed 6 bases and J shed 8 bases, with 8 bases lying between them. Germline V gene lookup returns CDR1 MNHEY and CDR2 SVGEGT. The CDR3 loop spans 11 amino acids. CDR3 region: CASRRGYEQFF. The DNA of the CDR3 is TGTGCCAGCAGAAGGGGGTATGAGCAGTTCTTC.

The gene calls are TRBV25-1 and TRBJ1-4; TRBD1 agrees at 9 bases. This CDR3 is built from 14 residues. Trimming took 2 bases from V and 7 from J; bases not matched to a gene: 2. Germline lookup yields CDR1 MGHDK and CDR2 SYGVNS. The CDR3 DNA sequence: TGTGCCAGCAGTGAACGGGACAGGGCTGAAAAACTGTTTTTT. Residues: CASSERDRAEKLFF.

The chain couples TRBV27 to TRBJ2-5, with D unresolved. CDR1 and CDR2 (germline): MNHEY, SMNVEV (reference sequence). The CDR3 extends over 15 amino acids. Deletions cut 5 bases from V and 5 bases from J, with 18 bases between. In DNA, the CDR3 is TGTGCCAGCAGTCCGATGCCCAATGGGATCGAGACCCAGTACTTC. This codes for CASSPMPNGIETQYF.

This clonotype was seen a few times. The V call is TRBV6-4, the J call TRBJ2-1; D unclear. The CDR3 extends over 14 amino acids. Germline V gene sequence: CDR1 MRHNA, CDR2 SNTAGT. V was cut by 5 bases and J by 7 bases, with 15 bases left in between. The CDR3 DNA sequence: TGTGCCAGCAGTCCTAATTGGGAAGGGAATGAGCAGTTCTTC. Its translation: CASSPNWEGNEQFF.

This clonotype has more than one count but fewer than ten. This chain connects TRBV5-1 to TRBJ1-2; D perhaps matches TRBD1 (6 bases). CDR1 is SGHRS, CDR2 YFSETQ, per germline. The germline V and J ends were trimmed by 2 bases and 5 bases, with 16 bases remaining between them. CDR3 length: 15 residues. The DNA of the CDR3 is TGCGCCAGCAGCTTTCTGACAGGCGGCGGTTATGGCTACACCTTC. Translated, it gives CASSFLTGGGYGYTF. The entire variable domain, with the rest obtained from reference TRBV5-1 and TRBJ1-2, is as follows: KAGVTQTPRYLIKTRGQQVTLSCSPISGHRSVSWYQQTPGQGLQFLFEYFSETQRNKGNFPGRFSGRQFSNSRSEMNVSTLELGDSALYLCASSFLTGGGYGYTFGSGTRLTVV.

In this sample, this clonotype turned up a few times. CDR3 region: CASSYLQGTSNTGELFF. The CDR3 nucleotides read TGTGCCAGCAGTTATCTACAGGGGACTTCGAACACCGGGGAGCTGTTTTTT. V and J are TRBV6-2 or TRBV6-3 and TRBJ2-2; TRBD1 might be the D (7 bases). V was clipped by 3 bases and J by 0 bases, with 14 bases between them. There are 17 residues in the CDR3. Germline-derived CDR1 and CDR2 are MNHEY and SVGEGT.

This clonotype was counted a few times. The CDR3 protein is CASSQGGRAGTGELFF. Written as DNA, the CDR3 is TGCGCCAGCAGCCAAGGCGGGAGGGCCGGGACCGGGGAGCTGTTTTTT. The rearrangement joins TRBV4-1 to TRBJ2-2; 9 nucleotides align to TRBD2. This CDR3 is built from 16 residues. Germline CDR1 MGHRA, CDR2 YSYEKL. V was pared by 1 base and J by 5 bases, with 5 bases of the junction left unmatched.

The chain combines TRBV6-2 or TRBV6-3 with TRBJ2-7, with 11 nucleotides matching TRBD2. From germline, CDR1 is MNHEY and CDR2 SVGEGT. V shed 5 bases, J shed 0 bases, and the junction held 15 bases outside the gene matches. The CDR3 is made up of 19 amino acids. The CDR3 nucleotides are TGTGCCAGCAGTCAACTTACTAGCGGGAGCTCAACTTTCTCCTACGAGCAGTACTTC. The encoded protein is CASSQLTSGSSTFSYEQYF.

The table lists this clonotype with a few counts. The CDR3 loop is CASSLGLGEAQETQYF. The CDR3, as DNA: TGTGCCAGCAGCTTAGGTCTAGGGGAGGCTCAGGAGACCCAGTACTTC. V and J are TRBV7-9 and TRBJ2-5; a possible D gene is TRBD2 (6 bases). Trimming removed 1 base from V and 5 bases from J, with 17 bases in between. Germline V gene lookup returns CDR1 SEHNR and CDR2 FQNEAQ (reference sequence). The CDR3 is 16 residues long. The full variable domain, rest sourced from reference TRBV7-9 and TRBJ2-5, is DTGVSQNPRHKITKRGQNVTFRCDPISEHNRLYWYRQTLGQGPEFLTYFQNEAQLEKSRLLSDRFSAERPKGSFSTLEIQRTEQGDSAMYLCASSLGLGEAQETQYFGPGTRLLVL.

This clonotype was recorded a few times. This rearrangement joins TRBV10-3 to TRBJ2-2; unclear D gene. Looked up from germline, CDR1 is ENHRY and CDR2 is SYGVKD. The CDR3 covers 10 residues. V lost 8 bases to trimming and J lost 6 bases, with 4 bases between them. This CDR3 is CAIGAGELFF. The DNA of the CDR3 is TGTGCCATCGGAGCCGGGGAGCTGTTTTTT.

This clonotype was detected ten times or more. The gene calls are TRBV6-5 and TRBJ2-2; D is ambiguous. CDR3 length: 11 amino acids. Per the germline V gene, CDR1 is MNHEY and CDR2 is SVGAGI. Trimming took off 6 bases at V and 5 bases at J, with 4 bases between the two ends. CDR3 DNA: TGTGCCAGCAGCAATACCGGGGAGCTGTTTTTT. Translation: CASSNTGELFF.

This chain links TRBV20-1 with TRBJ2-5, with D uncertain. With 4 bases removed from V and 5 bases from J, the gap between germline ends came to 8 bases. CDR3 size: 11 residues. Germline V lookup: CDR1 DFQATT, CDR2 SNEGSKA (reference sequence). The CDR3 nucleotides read TGCAGTGCTACCCACGTTGAGACCCAGTACTTC. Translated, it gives CSATHVETQYF.

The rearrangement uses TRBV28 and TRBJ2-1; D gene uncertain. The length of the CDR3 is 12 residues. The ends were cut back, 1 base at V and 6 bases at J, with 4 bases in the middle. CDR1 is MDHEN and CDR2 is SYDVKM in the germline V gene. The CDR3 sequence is CASSLFFNEQFF. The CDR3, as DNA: TGTGCCAGCAGTTTATTTTTCAATGAGCAGTTCTTC.

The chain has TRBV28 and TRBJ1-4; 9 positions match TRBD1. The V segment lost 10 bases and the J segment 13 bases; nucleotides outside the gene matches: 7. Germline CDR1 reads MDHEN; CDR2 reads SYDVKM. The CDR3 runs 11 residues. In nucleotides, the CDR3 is TGTGCCACCACGGGGGACAGGGTACTGTTTTTT. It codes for CATTGDRVLFF.